This TCR beta chain was sequenced in a study of Graves' ophthalmopathy and Graves' hyperthyroidism. Study-level findings and limits: Blood also harbored most expanded thyroid clonotypes above 0.001 frequency.

This clonotype turned up a few times. Its antigen is unidentified. Beta-chain TCR CDR3 regions were amplified from RNA transcripts. HTBI primers served in a first-round RT-PCR, which a second-round multiplex PCR followed. Each CDR3 protein gets one entry after TCRdb re-called the multiplex PCR reads with MiXCR. The sample lists more than 1,000,000 distinct CDR3 sequences, roughly two fifths occurring once. V was pared by 0 bases and J by 3 bases, with 15 bases between. The V gene's germline CDR1 is MNHEY and CDR2 SVGAGI. CDR3 length equals 16 residues. V gene TRBV6-5 combines with J gene TRBJ2-7; D gene unclear. This TCR came from an adult man with Graves' hyperthyroidism. Sequencing was carried out using peripheral blood or thyroid tissue (not recorded which). The CDR3 DNA is TGTGCCAGCAGTTACTCGTCCTGGCAGACTTTCTACGAGCAGTACTTC. This encodes CASSYSSWQTFYEQYF.